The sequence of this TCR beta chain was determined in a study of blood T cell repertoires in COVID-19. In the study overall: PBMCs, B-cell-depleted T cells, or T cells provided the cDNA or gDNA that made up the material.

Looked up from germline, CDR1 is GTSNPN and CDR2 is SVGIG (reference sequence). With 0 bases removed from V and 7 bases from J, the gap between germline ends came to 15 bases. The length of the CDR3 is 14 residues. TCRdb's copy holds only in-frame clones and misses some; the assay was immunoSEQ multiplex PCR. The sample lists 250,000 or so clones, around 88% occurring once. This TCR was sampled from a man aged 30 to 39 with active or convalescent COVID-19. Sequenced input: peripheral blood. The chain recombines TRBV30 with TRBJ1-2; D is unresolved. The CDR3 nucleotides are TGTGCCTGGAGTGTAAACTCGGGATCAGGTGGCTACACCTTC. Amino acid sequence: CAWSVNSGSGGYTF.